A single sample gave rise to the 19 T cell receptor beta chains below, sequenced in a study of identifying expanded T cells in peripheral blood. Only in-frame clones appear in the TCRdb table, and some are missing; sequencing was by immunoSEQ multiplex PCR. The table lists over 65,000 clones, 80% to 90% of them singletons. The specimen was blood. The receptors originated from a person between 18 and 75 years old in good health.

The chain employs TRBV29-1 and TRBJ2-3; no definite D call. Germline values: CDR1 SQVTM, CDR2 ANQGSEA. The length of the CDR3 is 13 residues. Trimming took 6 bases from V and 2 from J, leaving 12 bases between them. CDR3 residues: CSVSGSDTDTQYF. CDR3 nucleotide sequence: TGCAGCGTCTCCGGTTCGGACACAGATACGCAGTATTTT.

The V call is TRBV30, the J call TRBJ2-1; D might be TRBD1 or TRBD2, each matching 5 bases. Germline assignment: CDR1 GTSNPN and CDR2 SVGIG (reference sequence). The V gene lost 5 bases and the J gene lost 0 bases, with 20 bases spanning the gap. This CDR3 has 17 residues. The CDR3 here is CAWGTFIGSSSYNEQFF. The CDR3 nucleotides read TGTGCCTGGGGGACCTTCATTGGGTCCAGCTCCTACAATGAGCAGTTCTTC.

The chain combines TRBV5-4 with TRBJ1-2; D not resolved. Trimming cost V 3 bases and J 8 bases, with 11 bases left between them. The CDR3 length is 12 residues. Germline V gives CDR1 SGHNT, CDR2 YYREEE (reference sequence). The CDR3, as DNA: TGTGCCAGCAGCTCTGGGTTCAGGGGCTACACCTTC. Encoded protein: CASSSGFRGYTF.

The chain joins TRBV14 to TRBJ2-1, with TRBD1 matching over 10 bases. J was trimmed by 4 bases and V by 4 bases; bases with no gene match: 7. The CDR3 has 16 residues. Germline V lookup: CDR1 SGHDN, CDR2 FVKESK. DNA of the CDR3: TGTGCCAGCAGCCGAACCCCGGGACAGGGGTACAATGAGCAGTTCTTC. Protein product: CASSRTPGQGYNEQFF. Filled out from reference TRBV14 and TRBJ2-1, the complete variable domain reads EAGVTQFPSHSVIEKGQTVTLRCDPISGHDNLYWYRRVMGKEIKFLLHFVKESKQDESGMPNNRFLAERTGGTYSTLKVQPAELEDSGVYFCASSRTPGQGYNEQFFGPGTRLTVL.

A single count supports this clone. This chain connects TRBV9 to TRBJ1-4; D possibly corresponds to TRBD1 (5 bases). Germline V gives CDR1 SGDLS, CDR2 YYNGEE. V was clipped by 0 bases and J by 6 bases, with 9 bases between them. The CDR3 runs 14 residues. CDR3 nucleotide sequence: TGTGCCAGCAGCGTAGGCATGGGGGATGAAAAACTGTTTTTT. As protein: CASSVGMGDEKLFF.

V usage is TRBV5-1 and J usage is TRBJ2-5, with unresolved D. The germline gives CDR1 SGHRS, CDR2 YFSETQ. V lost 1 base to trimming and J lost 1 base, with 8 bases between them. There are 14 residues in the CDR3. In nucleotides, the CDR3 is TGCGCCAGCAGCTTGACCCTAGGCCAAGAGACCCAGTACTTC. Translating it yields CASSLTLGQETQYF.

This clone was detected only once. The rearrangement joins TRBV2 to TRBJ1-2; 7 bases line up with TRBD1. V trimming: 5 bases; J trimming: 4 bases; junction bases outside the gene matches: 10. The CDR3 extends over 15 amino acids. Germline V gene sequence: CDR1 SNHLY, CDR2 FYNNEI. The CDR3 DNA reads TGTGCCAGCAGTAGGGACAGCTCAAGCCCCTATGGCTACACCTTC. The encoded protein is CASSRDSSSPYGYTF.

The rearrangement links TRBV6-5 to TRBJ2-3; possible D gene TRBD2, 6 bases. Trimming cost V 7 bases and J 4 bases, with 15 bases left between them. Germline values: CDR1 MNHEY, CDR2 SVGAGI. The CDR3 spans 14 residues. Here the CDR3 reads CASTYSGGSDTQYF. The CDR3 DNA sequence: TGTGCCAGCACCTACTCAGGAGGGTCAGATACGCAGTATTTT.

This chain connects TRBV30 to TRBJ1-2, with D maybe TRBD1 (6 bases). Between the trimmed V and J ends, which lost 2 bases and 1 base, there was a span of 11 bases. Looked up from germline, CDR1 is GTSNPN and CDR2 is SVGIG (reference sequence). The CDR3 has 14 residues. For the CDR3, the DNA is TGTGCCTGGAGTACCGGACAGTATAACTATGGCTACACCTTC. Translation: CAWSTGQYNYGYTF.

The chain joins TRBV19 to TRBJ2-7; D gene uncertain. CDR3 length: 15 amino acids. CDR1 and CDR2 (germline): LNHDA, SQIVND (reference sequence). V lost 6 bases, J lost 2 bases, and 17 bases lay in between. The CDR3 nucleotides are TGTGCCAGTAGAGAAACCGACGGGCCGCCCTACGAGCAGTACTTC. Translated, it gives CASRETDGPPYEQYF.

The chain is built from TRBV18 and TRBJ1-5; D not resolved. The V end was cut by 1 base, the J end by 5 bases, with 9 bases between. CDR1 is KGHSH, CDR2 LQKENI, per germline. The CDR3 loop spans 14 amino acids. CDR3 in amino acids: CASSPQGGDQPQHF. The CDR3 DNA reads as TGTGCCAGCTCACCACAAGGAGGAGATCAGCCCCAGCATTTT.

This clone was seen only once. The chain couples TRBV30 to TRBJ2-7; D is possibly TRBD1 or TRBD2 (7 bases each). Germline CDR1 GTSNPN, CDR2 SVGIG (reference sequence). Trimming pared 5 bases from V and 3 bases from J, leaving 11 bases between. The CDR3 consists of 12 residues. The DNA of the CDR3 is TGTGCCTGGGAGCGGGACAGCTACGAGCAGTACTTC. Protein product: CAWERDSYEQYF.

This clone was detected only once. For the CDR3, the DNA is TGTGCCAGCGGGAGAGGAACCACCGCTGGCGGCTACACCTTC. Its translation is CASGRGTTAGGYTF. This chain uses TRBV13 with TRBJ1-2; the D is unclear. The V gene's germline CDR1 is PRHDT and CDR2 FYEKMQ (reference sequence). The CDR3 has 14 amino acids. Trimming left V 8 bases short and J 8 bases short, with 21 bases between. Supplemented by reference TRBV13 and TRBJ1-2, the full variable domain reads AAGVIQSPRHLIKEKRETATLKCYPIPRHDTVYWYQQGPGQDPQFLISFYEKMQSDKGSIPDRFSAQQFSDYHSELNMSSLELGDSALYFCASGRGTTAGGYTFGSGTRLTVV.

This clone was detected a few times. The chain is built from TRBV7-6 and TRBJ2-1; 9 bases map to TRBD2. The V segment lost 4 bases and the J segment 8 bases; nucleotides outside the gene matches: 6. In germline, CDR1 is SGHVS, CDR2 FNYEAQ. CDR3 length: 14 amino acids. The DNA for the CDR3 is TGTGCCAGCAGCTCAGCGGGGGGCTATTATGAGCAGTTCTTC. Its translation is CASSSAGGYYEQFF. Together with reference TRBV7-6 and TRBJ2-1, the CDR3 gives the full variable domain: GAGVSQSPRYKVTKRGQDVALRCDPISGHVSLYWYRQALGQGPEFLTYFNYEAQQDKSGLPNDRFSAERPEGSISTLTIQRTEQRDSAMYRCASSSAGGYYEQFFGPGTRLTVL.

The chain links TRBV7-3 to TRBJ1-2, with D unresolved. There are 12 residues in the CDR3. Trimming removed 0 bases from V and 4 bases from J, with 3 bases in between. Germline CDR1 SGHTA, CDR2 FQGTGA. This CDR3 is CASSLTGYGYTF. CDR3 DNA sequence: TGTGCCAGCAGCTTAACGGGCTATGGCTACACCTTC.

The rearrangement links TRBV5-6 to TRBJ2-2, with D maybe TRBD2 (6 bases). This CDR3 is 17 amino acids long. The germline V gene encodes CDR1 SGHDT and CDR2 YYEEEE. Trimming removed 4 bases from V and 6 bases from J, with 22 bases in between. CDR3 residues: CASSILLAAAEAGELFF. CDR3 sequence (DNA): TGTGCCAGCAGCATACTGTTAGCGGCGGCGGAGGCCGGGGAGCTGTTTTTT.

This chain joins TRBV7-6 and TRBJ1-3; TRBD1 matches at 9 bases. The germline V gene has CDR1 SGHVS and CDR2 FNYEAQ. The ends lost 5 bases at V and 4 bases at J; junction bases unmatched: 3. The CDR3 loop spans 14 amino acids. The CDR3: CASSMDRGGNTIYF. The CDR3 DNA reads TGTGCCAGCAGCATGGACAGGGGAGGAAACACCATATATTTT.

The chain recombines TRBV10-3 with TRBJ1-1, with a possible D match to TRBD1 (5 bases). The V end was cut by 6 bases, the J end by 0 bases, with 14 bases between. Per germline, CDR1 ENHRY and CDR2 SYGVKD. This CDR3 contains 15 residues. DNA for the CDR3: TGTGCCATCAGCCCAACGGGGCAGATGAACACTGAAGCTTTCTTT. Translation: CAISPTGQMNTEAFF.

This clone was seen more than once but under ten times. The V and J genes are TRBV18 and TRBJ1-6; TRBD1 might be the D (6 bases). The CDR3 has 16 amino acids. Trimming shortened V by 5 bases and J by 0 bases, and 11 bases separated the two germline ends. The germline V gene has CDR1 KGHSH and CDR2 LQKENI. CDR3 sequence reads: CASSSTGSSYNSPLHF. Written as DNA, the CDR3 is TGTGCCAGCTCATCGACAGGTAGCTCCTATAATTCACCCCTCCACTTT.